This T cell receptor beta chain is from a study of blood T cell repertoires in COVID-19. Study-level background: COVID-19 samples, acute and convalescent, were from the United States, Italy and Spain. In each case, the material was cDNA or gDNA derived from T cells, B-cell-depleted T cells, or PBMCs.

Source study methods: Nucleated cell counts were estimated from reference gene primer amplification. Method: immunoSEQ multiplex PCR; TCRdb's copy keeps in-frame clones and lacks some. V, J and clone size were drawn from that table, and D and trimming were deduced from the DNA. The table lists about 64,000 clones, around four fifths of them singletons. V lost 2 bases to trimming and J lost 5 bases, with 12 bases between them. CDR1 MNHNY and CDR2 SVGAGI come from the germline V gene (reference sequence). This CDR3 spans 14 amino acids. This clonotype originated in a human donor in a cohort sampled during active COVID-19. Sequences were obtained from peripheral blood. The chain couples TRBV6-6 to TRBJ2-5; D unclear. Here the CDR3 reads CASSYGLPRETQYF. The CDR3 DNA follows: TGTGCCAGCAGTTACGGCCTCCCTAGGGAGACCCAGTACTTC.